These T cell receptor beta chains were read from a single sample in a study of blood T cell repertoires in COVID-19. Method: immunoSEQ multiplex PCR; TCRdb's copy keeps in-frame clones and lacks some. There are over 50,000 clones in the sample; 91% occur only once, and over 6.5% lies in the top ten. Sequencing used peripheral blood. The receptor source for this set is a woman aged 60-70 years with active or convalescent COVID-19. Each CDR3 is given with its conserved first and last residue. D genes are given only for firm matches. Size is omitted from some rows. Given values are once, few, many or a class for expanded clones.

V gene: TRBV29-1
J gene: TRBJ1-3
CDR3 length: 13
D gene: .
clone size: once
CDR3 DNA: TGCAGCTTTCGGAGAGGCTCTGGAAACACCATATATTTT
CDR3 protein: CSFRRGSGNTIYF

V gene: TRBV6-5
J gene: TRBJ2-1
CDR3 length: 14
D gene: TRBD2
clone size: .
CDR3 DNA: TGTGCCAGCAGTTTCATGGGACTAGCGAATGAGCAGTTCTTC
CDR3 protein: CASSFMGLANEQFF

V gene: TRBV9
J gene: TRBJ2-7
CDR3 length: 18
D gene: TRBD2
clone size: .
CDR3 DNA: TGTGCCAGCAGCACCTCCGCCGGGACTAGCGGGACCCCCTACGAGCAGTACTTC
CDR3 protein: CASSTSAGTSGTPYEQYF

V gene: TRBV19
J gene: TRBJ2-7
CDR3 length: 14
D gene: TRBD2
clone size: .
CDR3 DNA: TGTGCCAGTAGTCCGCGGGAGGGGGACTACGAGCAGTACTTC
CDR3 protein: CASSPREGDYEQYF

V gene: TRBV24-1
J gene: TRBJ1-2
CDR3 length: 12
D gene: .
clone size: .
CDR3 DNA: TGTGCCACCAGTGATCAGGGGTATGGCTACACCTTC
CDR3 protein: CATSDQGYGYTF

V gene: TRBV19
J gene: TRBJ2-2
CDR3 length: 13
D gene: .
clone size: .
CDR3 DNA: TGTGCCAGTAGTAAGGACAAGGAGAGAGGGCTGTTTTTT
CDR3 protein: CASSKDKERGLFF

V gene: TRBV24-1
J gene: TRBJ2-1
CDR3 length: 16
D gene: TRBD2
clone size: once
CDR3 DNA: TGTGCCACCAGTGTGGGGAGGACTAGCGGGAACAATGAGCAGTTCTTC
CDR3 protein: CATSVGRTSGNNEQFF

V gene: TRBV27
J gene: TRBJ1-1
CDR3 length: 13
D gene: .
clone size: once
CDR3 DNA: TGTGCCAGCAGTTTATCAAGAGACACTGAAGCTTTCTTT
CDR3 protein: CASSLSRDTEAFF

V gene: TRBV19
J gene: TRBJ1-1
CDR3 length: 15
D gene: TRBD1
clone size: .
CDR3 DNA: TGTGCCAGTAGCTCGAGTGGGGGACAGGGGTTGTTTTCTTTCTTT
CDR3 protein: CASSSSGGQGLFSFF

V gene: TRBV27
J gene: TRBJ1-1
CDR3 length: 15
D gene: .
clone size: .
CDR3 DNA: TGTGCCAGCAGGAGGAACCCGACCCTGAACACTGAAGCTTTCTTT
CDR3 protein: CASRRNPTLNTEAFF

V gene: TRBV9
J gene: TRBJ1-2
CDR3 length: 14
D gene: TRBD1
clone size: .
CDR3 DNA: TGTGCCAGCAGCGATACTAAGGACAGGTTGTCCTACACCTTC
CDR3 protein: CASSDTKDRLSYTF

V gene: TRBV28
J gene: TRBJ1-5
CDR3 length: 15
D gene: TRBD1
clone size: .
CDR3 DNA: TGTGCCAGCAGTTCGACAGGGCATAGCAATCAGCCCCAGCATTTT
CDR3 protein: CASSSTGHSNQPQHF

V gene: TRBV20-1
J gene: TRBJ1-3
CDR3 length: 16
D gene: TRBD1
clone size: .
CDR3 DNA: TGCAGTGCTAGTGCTCGGGACAGGGGAATTGGAAACACCATATATTTT
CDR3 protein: CSASARDRGIGNTIYF

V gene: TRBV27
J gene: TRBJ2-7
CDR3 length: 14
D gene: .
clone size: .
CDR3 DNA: TGTGCCAGCAGTGGGGGGGCCCTCAGCTACGAGCAGTACTTC
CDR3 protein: CASSGGALSYEQYF

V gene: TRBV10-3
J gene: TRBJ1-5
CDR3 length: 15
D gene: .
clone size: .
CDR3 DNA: TGTGCCATCGGCGGGGGCGAGTATAGCAATCAGCCCCAGCATTTT
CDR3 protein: CAIGGGEYSNQPQHF

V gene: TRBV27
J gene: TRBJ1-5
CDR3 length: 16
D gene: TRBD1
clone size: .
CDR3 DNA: TGTGCCAGCAGTGGACCGACAGGGGGACGCAATCAGCCCCAGCATTTT
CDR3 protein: CASSGPTGGRNQPQHF

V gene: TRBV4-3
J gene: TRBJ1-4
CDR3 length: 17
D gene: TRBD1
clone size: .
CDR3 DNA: TGCGCCAGCAGCCAAGAGGGTCAGGGGGGCACTAATGAAAAACTGTTTTTT
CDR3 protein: CASSQEGQGGTNEKLFF

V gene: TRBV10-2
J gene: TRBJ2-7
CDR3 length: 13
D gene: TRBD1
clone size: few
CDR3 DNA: TGCGCCAGCGGCCGGGACAGGACCTACGAGCAGTACTTC
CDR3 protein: CASGRDRTYEQYF

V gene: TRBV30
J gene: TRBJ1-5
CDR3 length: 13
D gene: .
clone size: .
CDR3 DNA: TGTGCCTGGAGTCTGGCAGGGGATCAGCCCCAGCATTTT
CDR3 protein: CAWSLAGDQPQHF

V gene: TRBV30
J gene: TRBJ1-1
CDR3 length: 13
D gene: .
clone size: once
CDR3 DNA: TGTGCCTGGGACTCAGGAGGGAACACTGAAGCTTTCTTT
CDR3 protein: CAWDSGGNTEAFF

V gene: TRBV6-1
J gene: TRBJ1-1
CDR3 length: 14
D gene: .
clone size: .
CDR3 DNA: TGTGCCAGCAGTGAGCTCCAGGGTGCGACTGAAGCTTTCTTT
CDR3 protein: CASSELQGATEAFF

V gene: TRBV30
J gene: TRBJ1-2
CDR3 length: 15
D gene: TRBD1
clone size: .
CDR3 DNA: TGTGCCTGGAGGGTCTGGACAGGGGAGGACTATGGCTACACCTTC
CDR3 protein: CAWRVWTGEDYGYTF

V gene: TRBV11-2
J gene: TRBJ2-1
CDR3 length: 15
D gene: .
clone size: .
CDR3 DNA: TGTGCCAGCAGCTTAATGGGGCGACTAGTCAATGAGCAGTTCTTC
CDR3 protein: CASSLMGRLVNEQFF

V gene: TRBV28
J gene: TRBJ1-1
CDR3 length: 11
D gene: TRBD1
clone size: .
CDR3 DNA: TGTGCCACTACGACAGGGGCGCAGGCTTTCTTT
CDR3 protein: CATTTGAQAFF

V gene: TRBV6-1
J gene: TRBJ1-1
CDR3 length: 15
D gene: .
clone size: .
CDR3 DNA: TGTGCCAGCAGTTTAACAAGCGGGGTGAACACTGAAGCTTTCTTT
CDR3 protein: CASSLTSGVNTEAFF

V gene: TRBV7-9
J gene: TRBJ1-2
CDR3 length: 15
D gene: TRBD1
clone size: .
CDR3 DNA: TGTGCCAGCAGCCGTCCCGGGACAGGGGTTAATGGCTACACCTTC
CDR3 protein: CASSRPGTGVNGYTF

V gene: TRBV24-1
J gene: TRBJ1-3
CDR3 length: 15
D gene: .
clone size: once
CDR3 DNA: TGTGCCACCAGTGACTCGAGGGCCGGAGGGAACACCATATATTTT
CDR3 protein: CATSDSRAGGNTIYF

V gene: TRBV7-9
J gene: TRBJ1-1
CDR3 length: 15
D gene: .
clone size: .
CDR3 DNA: TGTGCCAGCAGCTTAAACACGGGGAGTAACACTGAAGCTTTCTTT
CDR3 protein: CASSLNTGSNTEAFF

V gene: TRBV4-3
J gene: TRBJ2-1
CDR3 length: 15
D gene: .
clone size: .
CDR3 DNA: TGCGCCAGCAGTAATGCGGGCGGAGCCTACAATGAGCAGTTCTTC
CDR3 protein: CASSNAGGAYNEQFF

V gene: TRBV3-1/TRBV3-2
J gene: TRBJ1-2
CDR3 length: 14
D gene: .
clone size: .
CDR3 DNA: TGTGCCAGCAGCCAAGATCAGGGGATGACGGGCTACACCTTC
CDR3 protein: CASSQDQGMTGYTF

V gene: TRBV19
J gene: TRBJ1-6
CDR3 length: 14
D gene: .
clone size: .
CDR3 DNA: TGTGCCAGTAGTATTAGCAGGGATGAACCACCCCTCCACTTT
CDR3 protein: CASSISRDEPPLHF

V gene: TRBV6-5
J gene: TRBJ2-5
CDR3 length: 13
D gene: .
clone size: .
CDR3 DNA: TGTGCCAGCAGAGAGGCCGTACAAGAGACCCAGTACTTC
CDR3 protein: CASREAVQETQYF

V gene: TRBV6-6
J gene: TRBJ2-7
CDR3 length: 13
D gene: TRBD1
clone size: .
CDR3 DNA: TGTGCCAGCAGTTATGCAGGGGGCGTCGAGCAGTACTTC
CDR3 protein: CASSYAGGVEQYF

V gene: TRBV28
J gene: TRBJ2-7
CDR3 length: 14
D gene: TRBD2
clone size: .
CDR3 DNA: TGTGCCAGCAGGACTAGCGGGAGTTGGAACGAGCAGTACTTC
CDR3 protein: CASRTSGSWNEQYF

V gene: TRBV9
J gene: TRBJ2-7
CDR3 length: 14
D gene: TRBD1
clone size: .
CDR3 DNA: TGTGCCAGCAGCGTAGACAGGGGGGACCACGAGCAGTACTTC
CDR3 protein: CASSVDRGDHEQYF

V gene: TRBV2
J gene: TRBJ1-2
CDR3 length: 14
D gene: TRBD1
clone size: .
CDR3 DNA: TGTGCCAGCAGGCGCGGGACAGGGGCTCTTGGCTACACCTTC
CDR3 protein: CASRRGTGALGYTF

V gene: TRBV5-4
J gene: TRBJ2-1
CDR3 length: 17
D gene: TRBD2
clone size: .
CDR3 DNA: TGTGCCAGCAGCTTGGGACCCGGGACTAGCTCCTACAATGAGCAGTTCTTC
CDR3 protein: CASSLGPGTSSYNEQFF

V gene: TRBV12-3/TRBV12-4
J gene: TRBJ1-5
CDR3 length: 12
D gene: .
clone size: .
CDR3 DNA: TGTGCCAGCAGTCCGCGAGATCAGCCCCAGCATTTT
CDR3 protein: CASSPRDQPQHF

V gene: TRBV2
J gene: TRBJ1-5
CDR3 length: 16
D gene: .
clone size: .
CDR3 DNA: TGTGCCAGCAGTGGTGGTCCAGACCGGGGCAATCAGCCCCAGCATTTT
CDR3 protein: CASSGGPDRGNQPQHF

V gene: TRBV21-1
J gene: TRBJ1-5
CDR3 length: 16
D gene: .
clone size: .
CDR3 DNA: TGTGCCAGCAGCGGGTCCGGGACAGCTTCAAATCAGCCCCAGCATTTT
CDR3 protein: CASSGSGTASNQPQHF

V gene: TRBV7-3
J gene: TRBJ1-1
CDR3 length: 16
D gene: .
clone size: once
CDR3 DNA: TGTGCCAGCAGCCCAGGGGTAGGGGCGAGTTACACTGAAGCTTTCTTT
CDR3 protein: CASSPGVGASYTEAFF

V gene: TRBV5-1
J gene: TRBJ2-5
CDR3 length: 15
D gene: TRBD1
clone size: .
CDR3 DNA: TGCGCCAGCAGAGGGGCAGGGGGCTCGGGAGAGACCCAGTACTTC
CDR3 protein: CASRGAGGSGETQYF

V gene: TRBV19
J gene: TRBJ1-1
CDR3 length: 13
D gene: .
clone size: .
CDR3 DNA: TGTGCCAGTAGTATAGGAGTAACCACTGAAGCTTTCTTT
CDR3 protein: CASSIGVTTEAFF

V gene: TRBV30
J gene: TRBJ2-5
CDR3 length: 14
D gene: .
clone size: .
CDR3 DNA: TGTGCCTGGAGTGTACCGGGACTTCAAGAGACCCAGTACTTC
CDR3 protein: CAWSVPGLQETQYF

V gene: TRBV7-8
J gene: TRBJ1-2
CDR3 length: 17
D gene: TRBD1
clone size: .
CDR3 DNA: TGTGCCAGCAGCTTCTCCCCCGGGACAGGGGACTACTATGGCTACACCTTC
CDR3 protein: CASSFSPGTGDYYGYTF

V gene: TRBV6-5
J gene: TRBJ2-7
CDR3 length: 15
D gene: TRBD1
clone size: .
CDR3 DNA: TGTGCCAGCAGTCCCCGGGACAGGAGCTCCTACGAGCAGTACTTC
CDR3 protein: CASSPRDRSSYEQYF

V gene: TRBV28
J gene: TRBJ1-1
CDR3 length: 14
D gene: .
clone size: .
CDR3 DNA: TGTGCCAGCAGTCCCACCCAGGACTTTCGCCGCGCTTTCTTT
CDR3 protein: CASSPTQDFRRAFF